This T cell receptor beta chain was captured in a study of blood T cell repertoires in COVID-19. Across the whole study: COVID-19 samples from acute and convalescent phases originated in the United States, Italy and Spain. Sources were T cells, B-cell-depleted T cells, or PBMCs; the material itself was cDNA or gDNA.

The authors' processing: Scientists estimated how many nucleated cells there were by amplifying reference gene primers. This table comes from immunoSEQ multiplex PCR, and its TCRdb copy is limited to in-frame clones, with some not included. That table is the source of V, J and clone size, and D and trimming were worked out from the DNA. There are around 100,000 clones in the sample; 75% to 95% occur only once, and about 5.5% lies in the top ten. V was shortened by 1 base and J by 5 bases, with 8 bases between the two germline ends. This CDR3 region has 13 residues. The germline V gene has CDR1 SGHAT and CDR2 FQNNGV.

The gene calls are TRBV11-2 and TRBJ1-2; possibly TRBD1 for D (5 bases). The sequence was obtained from a man aged 50 to 60 with acute or convalescent COVID-19. Sequencing input: peripheral blood. The chain's CDR3 is CASSLGQGYGYTF. In DNA form, the CDR3 reads TGTGCCAGCAGCTTAGGGCAGGGATATGGCTACACCTTC.